This T cell receptor beta chain originates from a study of T cells in Graves' hyperthyroidism and ophthalmopathy. Amplification of TCR beta CDR3 regions used RNA as the template. HTBI primers were used for first-round RT-PCR of the TCR CDR3. TCRdb re-analysed the multiplex PCR reads in MiXCR, keeping a single row per CDR3 protein. The data show under 250,000 distinct CDR3 sequences, roughly 18% seen once. General study points: Ophthalmopathy was identified by the model a median about 6.4 months ahead of onset.

V lost 0 bases and J 5 bases, leaving 12 bases between the germline ends. The V gene's germline CDR1 is SGHRS and CDR2 YFSETQ. The CDR3 sequence is 14 residues long. With respect to this clonotype: Its specificity is not known.

The V gene is TRBV5-1, the J gene TRBJ2-7; D is possibly TRBD2 (6 bases). This sequence was found in a middle-aged man with Graves' hyperthyroidism. The specimen sequenced was blood. For the CDR3, the DNA is TGCGCCAGCAGCTTGGCTAGCCCGGGGGACGAGCAGTACTTC. Translated: CASSLASPGDEQYF.